This is a list of T cell receptor beta chains from one sample in a study of blood T cell repertoires in COVID-19. Sequenced by immunoSEQ multiplex PCR; TCRdb stores in-frame clones only, minus some. This sample has more than 350,000 clones, with about 87% found just once. Sequenced: peripheral blood. The receptors originated from a woman aged 25 to 39 with COVID-19, enrolled during active disease. Both conserved end residues are part of each CDR3. D genes are given only for firm matches. Clone sizes are given selectively: once, few, many, or a class where the clone is expanded.

V	D	J	size	DNA	CDR3
TRBV9	TRBD2	TRBJ2-1	many	TGTGCCAGCAGTTCGGGACTAGATGGAGAGGAGCAGTTCTTC	CASSSGLDGEEQFF
TRBV5-4	.	TRBJ1-2	.	TGTGCCAGCAGCTCCCCCGATGGGAGTAACTATGGCTACACCTTC	CASSSPDGSNYGYTF
TRBV19	TRBD2	TRBJ2-7	.	TGTGCCAGTAGTATCCTAGCGGGAGACTACGAGCAGTACTTC	CASSILAGDYEQYF
TRBV2	TRBD2	TRBJ2-1	.	TGTGCCAGCAGTGGACTAGCGGGAGTCGCTGATGAGCAGTTCTTC	CASSGLAGVADEQFF
TRBV28	.	TRBJ1-1	.	TGTGCCAGCAGTCCAAATCAGTTGGAAGCTTTCTTT	CASSPNQLEAFF
TRBV24-1	.	TRBJ2-6	.	TGTGCCATCGGGACAACTGGGGCCAACGTCCTGACTTTC	CAIGTTGANVLTF
TRBV30	.	TRBJ1-4	.	TGTGCCAGCCGGGACAATAATGAAAAACTGTTTTTT	CASRDNNEKLFF
TRBV5-6	.	TRBJ1-5	few	TGTGCCAGCAGCTTAAAAGACAGGCGATATCAGCCCCAGCATTTT	CASSLKDRRYQPQHF
TRBV10-3	TRBD1	TRBJ2-1	.	TGTGCCATCGCTCTTCCGGACAGGGATGACAATGAGCAGTTCTTC	CAIALPDRDDNEQFF
TRBV5-4	.	TRBJ2-2	.	TGTGCCAGCAGCTTGCCCGGACAGAACACCGGGGAGCTGTTTTTT	CASSLPGQNTGELFF
TRBV6-1	TRBD1	TRBJ1-2	.	TGTGCCAGCAGTGAACATCTGGGACAGGGTAGAGGCTACACCTTC	CASSEHLGQGRGYTF
TRBV4-1	TRBD2	TRBJ2-5	.	TGCGCCAGCAGCCTTGCGGGGGGAGAGACCCAGTACTTC	CASSLAGGETQYF
TRBV10-1	.	TRBJ2-3	.	TGCGCCAGCAGTGAGCTGGGCCAGACAGATACGCAGTATTTT	CASSELGQTDTQYF
TRBV10-1	TRBD1	TRBJ1-5	.	TGCGCCAGCAGCCCAGGGGGCGCAGGCAATCAGCCCCAGCATTTT	CASSPGGAGNQPQHF
TRBV24-1	TRBD2	TRBJ2-1	few	TGTGCCACCAGTGACTCGGTTGCGGGAGGGCCGTACAATGAGCAGTTCTTC	CATSDSVAGGPYNEQFF
TRBV30	.	TRBJ1-2	.	TGTGCCTGGCAATTCCACCGGGACACCTATGGCTACACCTTC	CAWQFHRDTYGYTF
TRBV6-2/TRBV6-3	.	TRBJ1-1	.	TGTGCCAGCAGCTCAGGGGAATCTGAAGCTTTCTTT	CASSSGESEAFF
TRBV4-1	.	TRBJ1-5	.	TGCGCCAGCAGCCAAGAGTGGCAGGGGAGAGCTAATAGCAATCAGCCCCAGCATTTT	CASSQEWQGRANSNQPQHF
TRBV27	.	TRBJ2-2	.	TGTGCCAGCAGGCGGCGGTCACCCGACACCGGGGAGCTGTTTTTT	CASRRRSPDTGELFF
TRBV19	.	TRBJ2-4	.	TGTGCCAGTAGTCCCCGGGACTTCATTCAGTACTTC	CASSPRDFIQYF
TRBV5-4	TRBD2	TRBJ2-1	.	TGTGCCAGCAGCTCTGCTAGCGGGAGGGCCACCCATGAGCAGTTCTTC	CASSSASGRATHEQFF
TRBV29-1	.	TRBJ1-1	.	TGCAGCGTAGACGGAAGAGGCACTGAAGCTTTCTTT	CSVDGRGTEAFF
TRBV7-2	.	TRBJ2-3	.	TGTGCCAGCAGCTTAGTCGAGTTCAGGATCACAGATACGCAGTATTTT	CASSLVEFRITDTQYF
TRBV28	TRBD2	TRBJ2-3	.	TGTGCCAGCACCTCCTTCTGGACTAGCGGGAGAACAGATACGCAGTATTTT	CASTSFWTSGRTDTQYF
TRBV11-2	.	TRBJ2-1	.	TGTGCCAGCCTGACCGGGGTTCACAATGAGCAGTTCTTC	CASLTGVHNEQFF
TRBV6-1	TRBD1	TRBJ1-6	.	TGTGCCAGCAGTGAAGGGGCAGGGGGCGCCCAAAATTCACCCCTCCACTTT	CASSEGAGGAQNSPLHF
TRBV15	.	TRBJ2-1	.	TGTGCCACCAGCCAAATAGACAGAGAGCAGTTCTTC	CATSQIDREQFF
TRBV5-1	TRBD2	TRBJ2-1	.	TGCGCCAGCAGCTTGGGGAAGGGACTAGCGGGAGTGGGTGAGCAGTTCTTC	CASSLGKGLAGVGEQFF
TRBV7-6	TRBD2	TRBJ2-1	.	TGTGCCAGCAGCTTAGCGCGAACTAGCGGGAGGGCCGGTGAGCAGTTCTTC	CASSLARTSGRAGEQFF
TRBV19	.	TRBJ2-1	.	TGTGCCAGTAGTTTTCGGCCCTTCGAGGGTGAGCAGTTCTTC	CASSFRPFEGEQFF
TRBV19	.	TRBJ1-5	.	TGTGCCAGTAGCTATACAGGGTATAGCAATCAGCCCCAGCATTTT	CASSYTGYSNQPQHF